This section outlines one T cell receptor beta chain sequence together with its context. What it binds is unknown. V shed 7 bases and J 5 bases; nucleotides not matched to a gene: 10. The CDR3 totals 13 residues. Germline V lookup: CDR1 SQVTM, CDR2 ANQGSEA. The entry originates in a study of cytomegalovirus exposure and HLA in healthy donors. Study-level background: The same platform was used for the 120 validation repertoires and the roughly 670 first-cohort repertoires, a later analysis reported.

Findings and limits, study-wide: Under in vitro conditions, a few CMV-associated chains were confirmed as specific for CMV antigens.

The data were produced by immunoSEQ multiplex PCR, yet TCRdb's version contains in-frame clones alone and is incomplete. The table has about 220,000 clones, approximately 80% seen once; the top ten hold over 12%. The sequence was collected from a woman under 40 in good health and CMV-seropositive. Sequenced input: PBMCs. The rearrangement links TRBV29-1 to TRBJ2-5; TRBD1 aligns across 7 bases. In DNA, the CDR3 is TGCAGCGCCCTGACAGGGTGGGGGGAGACCCAGTACTTC. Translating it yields CSALTGWGETQYF.